This T cell receptor beta chain was captured in a study of post-analysis software for immune sequencing data. About the research overall: The courses of disease that were included comprised relapsing-remitting, secondary progressive and progressive-relapsing multiple sclerosis.

This clonotype has just a few counts. Antigen unknown. Presence of unique molecular identifiers characterized the TCR beta cDNA libraries. cDNA molecules numbering roughly 0.5 million came from roughly 1.1 to 9.2 million T cells. TCRdb re-called the PCR reads through MiXCR, storing one row per CDR3 protein. The sample has around 770,000 distinct CDR3 sequences; about 43% are singletons. The V gene's germline CDR1 is SNHLY and CDR2 FYNNEI. CDR3 length: 12 residues. Trimming took 10 bases from V and 5 from J, leaving 12 bases between them. Study-wide results and caveats: Among multiple sclerosis patients, normalized Chao1 diversity was significantly below that of controls. A few TRBV segments occurring more often in patients than controls included TRBV5-6, TRBV5-1 and TRBV20-1. Samples from one preparation batch, clustered by F measure, grouped strongly together.

The source material was blood. The receptor was isolated from a girl aged 5-17 years with multiple sclerosis. This rearrangement joins TRBV2 to TRBJ2-1; D perhaps matches TRBD1 (5 bases). CDR3 protein: CATEQGDNEQFF. The DNA of the CDR3 is TGTGCCACCGAACAAGGGGACAATGAGCAGTTCTTC.